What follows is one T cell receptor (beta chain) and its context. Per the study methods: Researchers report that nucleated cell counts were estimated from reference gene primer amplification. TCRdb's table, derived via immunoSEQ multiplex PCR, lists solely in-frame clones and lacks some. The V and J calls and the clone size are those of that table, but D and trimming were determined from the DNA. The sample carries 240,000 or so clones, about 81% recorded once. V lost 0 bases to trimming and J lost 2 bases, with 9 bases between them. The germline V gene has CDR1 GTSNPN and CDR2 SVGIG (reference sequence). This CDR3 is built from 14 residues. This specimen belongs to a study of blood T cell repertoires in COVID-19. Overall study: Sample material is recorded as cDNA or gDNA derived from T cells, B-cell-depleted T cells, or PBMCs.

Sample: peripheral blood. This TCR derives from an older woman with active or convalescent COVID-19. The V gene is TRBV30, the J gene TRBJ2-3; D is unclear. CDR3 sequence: CAWSVLRPTDTQYF. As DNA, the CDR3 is TGTGCCTGGAGTGTACTCAGGCCCACAGATACGCAGTATTTT.